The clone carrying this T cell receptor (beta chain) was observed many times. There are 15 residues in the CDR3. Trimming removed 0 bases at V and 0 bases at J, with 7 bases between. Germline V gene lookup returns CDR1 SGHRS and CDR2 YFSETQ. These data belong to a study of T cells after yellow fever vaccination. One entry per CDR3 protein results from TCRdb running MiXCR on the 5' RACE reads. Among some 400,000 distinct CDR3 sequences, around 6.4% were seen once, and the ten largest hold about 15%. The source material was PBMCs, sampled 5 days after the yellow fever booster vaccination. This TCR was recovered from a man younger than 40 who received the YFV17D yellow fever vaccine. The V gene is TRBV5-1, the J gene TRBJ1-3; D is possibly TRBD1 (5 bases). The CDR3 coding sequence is TGCGCCAGCAGCTTGGTGGGGGACTCTGGAAACACCATATATTTT. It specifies CASSLVGDSGNTIYF. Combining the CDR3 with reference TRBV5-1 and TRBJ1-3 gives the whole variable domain KAGVTQTPRYLIKTRGQQVTLSCSPISGHRSVSWYQQTPGQGLQFLFEYFSETQRNKGNFPGRFSGRQFSNSRSEMNVSTLELGDSALYLCASSLVGDSGNTIYFGEGSWLTVV.